These 15 T cell receptor beta chains came from one sample sequenced in a study of shared clonotypes between healthy human individuals. The data were produced by immunoSEQ multiplex PCR, yet TCRdb's version contains in-frame clones alone and is incomplete. The data contain around 700,000 clones, about 78% of them singletons. Input material: memory CD4+ T cells sorted from blood. The subset here: CD45RA-negative fraction. The receptors originated from a woman younger than 45 in good health.

This clone came up a few times. Within the sample, other DNA sequences also encode this same CDR3. DNA for the CDR3: TGTGCTAGTGGTCCCGGGACTAGCGGGAGTGGGGAGCAGTTCTTC. Its translation: CASGPGTSGSGEQFF. The chain has TRBV12-5 and TRBJ2-1; TRBD2 matches 14 bases. The V gene's germline CDR1 is LGHNT and CDR2 FRNRAP. V lost 5 bases, J lost 10 bases, and 7 bases stayed unmatched. The CDR3 covers 15 residues.

V usage is TRBV30 and J usage is TRBJ1-2, with 11 bases lining up with TRBD1. Losses at the gene ends were 8 bases for V and 7 bases for J; bases not matched to a gene: 6. Germline V lookup: CDR1 GTSNPN, CDR2 SVGIG (reference sequence). The CDR3 is 12 residues long. The CDR3 here is CALGQGAGGYTF. DNA of the CDR3: TGTGCCCTCGGACAGGGGGCGGGTGGCTACACCTTC.

This sequence joins TRBV9 and TRBJ2-3; TRBD2 aligns across 14 bases. Germline V CDR1 and CDR2: SGDLS, YYNGEE. The CDR3 runs 17 residues. The V and J ends lost 4 bases and 5 bases, in that order; junction bases with no gene match: 9. This chain's CDR3 is CASSTRGGTSGRDTQYF. CDR3 bases: TGTGCCAGCAGCACCAGGGGAGGGACTAGCGGGAGAGATACGCAGTATTTT.

The chain couples TRBV7-2 to TRBJ2-1; TRBD2 matches at 9 bases. CDR3 length: 17 residues. Trimming removed 5 bases from V and 4 bases from J; junction bases left unmatched: 12. Per germline, CDR1 SGHTA and CDR2 FQGNSA. CDR3 nucleotides: TGTGCCAGCAGCCGAGTACCGACTAGCGGTATTTACAATGAGCAGTTCTTC. Protein: CASSRVPTSGIYNEQFF. Using reference TRBV7-2 and TRBJ2-1 for the parts outside the CDR3, the full variable domain is GAGVSQSPSNKVTEKGKDVELRCDPISGHTALYWYRQSLGQGLEFLIYFQGNSAPDKSGLPSDRFSAERTGGSVSTLTIQRTQQEDSAVYLCASSRVPTSGIYNEQFFGPGTRLTVL.

The chain is built from TRBV28 and TRBJ1-2; D remains unclear. The CDR3 is made up of 16 amino acids. Per germline, CDR1 MDHEN and CDR2 SYDVKM. The germline V and J ends were trimmed by 5 bases and 1 base, with 17 bases remaining between them. For the CDR3, the DNA is TGTGCCAGCAGTCCGGTGGGCGTCGGGTATAACTATGGCTACACCTTC. Its translation is CASSPVGVGYNYGYTF.

This clone was found many times. This chain connects TRBV5-1 to TRBJ1-2; D not resolved. Germline CDR1 reads SGHRS; CDR2 reads YFSETQ. The germline V and J ends were trimmed by 0 bases and 1 base, with 10 bases remaining between them. This CDR3 region has 15 residues. CDR3 sequence: CASSLALRGNYGYTF. As DNA, the CDR3 is TGCGCCAGCAGCTTGGCCCTGCGGGGTAACTATGGCTACACCTTC.

The V gene is TRBV7-6, the J gene TRBJ2-1, with D possibly being TRBD2 (6 bases). CDR1 is SGHVS, CDR2 FNYEAQ, per germline. V was shortened by 6 bases and J by 6 bases, with 18 bases between the two germline ends. The CDR3 runs to 15 residues. The DNA for the CDR3 is TGTGCCAGCAGTCCCCTTCGGGAGCATTTCAATGAGCAGTTCTTC. Protein product: CASSPLREHFNEQFF.

The table lists this clone with a count of one. V usage is TRBV29-1 and J usage is TRBJ1-5, with D maybe TRBD1 (5 bases). V shed 7 bases and J shed 4 bases, with 11 bases lying between them. CDR1 and CDR2 (germline): SQVTM, ANQGSEA. The CDR3 consists of 12 residues. CDR3 region: CSAGQPNQPQHF. The CDR3 DNA reads TGCAGCGCAGGACAACCGAATCAGCCCCAGCATTTT.

The rearrangement joins TRBV28 to TRBJ2-2; D unresolved. Germline assignment: CDR1 MDHEN and CDR2 SYDVKM. The ends were cut back, 5 bases at V and 4 bases at J, with 8 bases in the middle. This CDR3 is 13 amino acids long. In DNA form, the CDR3 reads TGTGCCAGCAGTCAGAGGTTCACCGGGGAGCTGTTTTTT. This translates into CASSQRFTGELFF.

The rearrangement joins TRBV4-2 to TRBJ2-5; TRBD2 agrees at 12 bases. There are 17 residues in the CDR3. J gave up 2 bases and V 2 bases, and 6 bases lay outside the gene matches. Germline assignment: CDR1 LGHNA and CDR2 YNFKEQ. The CDR3 nucleotides read TGTGCCAGCAGCCAACCCGGACTAGCGGGAACGCAAGAGACCCAGTACTTC. Translation gives CASSQPGLAGTQETQYF.

This chain links TRBV5-3 with TRBJ1-5; possible D gene TRBD1, 6 bases. TRBV5-3 carries the ORF label, with uncertain function. The CDR3 length is 14 residues. Between the trimmed V and J ends, which lost 4 bases and 5 bases, there was a span of 13 bases. The DNA of the CDR3 is TGTGCCAGAAGCGCGCACAGGGTGGATCAGCCCCAGCATTTT. It specifies CARSAHRVDQPQHF.

This clone was observed at least ten times. The sample carries other DNA sequences with the same CDR3. This chain connects TRBV5-8 to TRBJ2-1; 10 nucleotides line up with TRBD2. Germline CDR1 SGHTS, CDR2 YDEGEE. The CDR3 totals 15 residues. Trimming cost V 4 bases and J 1 base; bases outside gene matches: 2. The CDR3 DNA reads TGTGCCAGCAGCCTTAGCGGGAGGTCCTACAATGAGCAGTTCTTC. Amino acids: CASSLSGRSYNEQFF.

The J gene is TRBJ2-1, the V gene TRBV5-6, with no clear D. CDR3 length: 14 residues. V was clipped by 1 base and J by 3 bases, with 8 bases between them. CDR1 and CDR2 from the germline V gene are SGHDT and YYEEEE. CDR3 sequence reads: CASSLFGFYNEQFF. CDR3 bases: TGTGCCAGCAGCTTGTTCGGGTTCTACAATGAGCAGTTCTTC.

V is TRBV7-9 and J is TRBJ2-4; D is unclear. Germline V gives CDR1 SEHNR, CDR2 FQNEAQ (reference sequence). CDR3 length: 13 residues. Trimming pared 1 base from V and 10 bases from J, leaving 11 bases between. CDR3 sequence (DNA): TGTGCCAGCAGCTTAGTTTTGTCGGAGATTCAGTACTTC. It is translated as CASSLVLSEIQYF.

The CDR3 is CAISKGPPRNQPQHF. The DNA for the CDR3 is TGTGCCATCAGCAAAGGTCCCCCAAGGAATCAGCCCCAGCATTTT. The V gene is TRBV10-3, the J gene TRBJ1-5; D is unresolved. This CDR3 has 15 residues. CDR1 is ENHRY, CDR2 SYGVKD, per germline. The germline V and J ends were trimmed by 6 bases and 4 bases, with 16 bases remaining between them.